This section outlines one T cell receptor (beta chain) sequence together with its context. The record originates from a study of blood T cell repertoires in COVID-19. Libraries were prepared by immunoSEQ multiplex PCR; TCRdb keeps only in-frame clonotypes and omits some of them. This repertoire shows under 200,000 clones, 88% found once; its top ten account for 2% to 2.5%. The CDR3 spans 15 residues. The V and J ends lost 0 bases and 3 bases, in that order; junction bases with no gene match: 6. Per germline, CDR1 SGHRS and CDR2 YFSETQ. This chain connects TRBV5-1 to TRBJ2-7; 7 nucleotides match TRBD1. The sample comprised peripheral blood. This receptor was obtained from a man between 50 and 59 years old who had recovered from COVID-19. CDR3 DNA sequence: TGCGCCAGCAGCTTGGGGACAGGAAATCGCTACGAGCAGTACTTC. Translated, it gives CASSLGTGNRYEQYF.